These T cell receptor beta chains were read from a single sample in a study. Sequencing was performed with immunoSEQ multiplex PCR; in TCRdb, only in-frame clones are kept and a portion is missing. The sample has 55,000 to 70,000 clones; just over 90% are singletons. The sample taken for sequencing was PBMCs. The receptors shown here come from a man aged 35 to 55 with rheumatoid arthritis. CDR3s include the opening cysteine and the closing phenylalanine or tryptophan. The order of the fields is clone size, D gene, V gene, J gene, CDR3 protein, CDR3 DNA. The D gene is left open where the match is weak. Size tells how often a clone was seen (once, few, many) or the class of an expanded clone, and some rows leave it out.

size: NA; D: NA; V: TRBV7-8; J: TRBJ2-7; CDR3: CASSLARVGGLHEQYF; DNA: TGTGCCAGCAGCTTAGCGAGGGTGGGGGGGCTCCACGAGCAGTACTTC
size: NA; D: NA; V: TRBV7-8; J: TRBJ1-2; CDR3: CASSLLFRPNYGYTF; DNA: TGTGCCAGCAGCCTATTGTTTAGACCTAACTATGGCTACACCTTC
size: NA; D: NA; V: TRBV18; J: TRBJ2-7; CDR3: CASSPREFQLSEQYF; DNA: TGTGCCAGCTCACCACGTGAGTTTCAACTCTCCGAGCAGTACTTC
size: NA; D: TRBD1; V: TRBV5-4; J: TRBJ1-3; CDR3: CASSRTGTNSGNTIYF; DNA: TGTGCCAGCAGTAGGACAGGGACTAACTCTGGAAACACCATATATTTT
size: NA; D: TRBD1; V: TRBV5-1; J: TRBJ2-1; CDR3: CASSLGTGHNEQFF; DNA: TGCGCCAGCAGCTTAGGGACAGGACACAATGAGCAGTTCTTC
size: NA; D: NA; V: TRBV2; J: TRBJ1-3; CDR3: CASSGDSLNSGNTIYF; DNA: TGTGCCAGCAGTGGCGACAGCTTAAACTCTGGAAACACCATATATTTT
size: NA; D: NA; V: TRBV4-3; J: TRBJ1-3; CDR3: CASSQDGNTIYF; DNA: TGCGCCAGCAGCCAAGACGGAAACACCATATATTTT
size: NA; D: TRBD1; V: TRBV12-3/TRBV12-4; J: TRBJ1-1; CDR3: CASSPDRDTEAFF; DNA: TGTGCCAGCAGCCCGGACAGGGACACTGAAGCTTTCTTT
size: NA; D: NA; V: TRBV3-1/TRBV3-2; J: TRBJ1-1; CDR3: CASSQDSALSVEAFF; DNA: TGTGCCAGCAGCCAAGATAGCGCTCTATCGGTAGAAGCTTTCTTT
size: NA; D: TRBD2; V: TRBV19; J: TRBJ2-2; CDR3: CASRPGGSTGELFF; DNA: TGTGCCAGTAGGCCGGGAGGAAGTACCGGGGAGCTGTTTTTT
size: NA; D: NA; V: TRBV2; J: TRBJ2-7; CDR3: CASSVRGPEQYF; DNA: TGTGCCAGCAGTGTTCGGGGGCCCGAGCAGTACTTC
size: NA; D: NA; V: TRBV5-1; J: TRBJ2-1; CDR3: CASSRDQPYNEQFF; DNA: TGCGCCAGCAGCCGGGACCAACCTTACAATGAGCAGTTCTTC
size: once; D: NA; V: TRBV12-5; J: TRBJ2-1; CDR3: CASGPGGSSNEQFF; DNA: TGTGCTAGTGGGCCCGGGGGCAGCAGCAATGAGCAGTTCTTC
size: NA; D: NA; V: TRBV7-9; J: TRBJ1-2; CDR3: CASSLALRAHYGYTF; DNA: TGTGCCAGCAGCTTAGCGCTAAGGGCCCACTATGGCTACACCTTC
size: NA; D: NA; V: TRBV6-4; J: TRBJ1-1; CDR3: CASSDSPGTEAFF; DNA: TGTGCCAGCAGTGACTCCCCGGGGACTGAAGCTTTCTTT
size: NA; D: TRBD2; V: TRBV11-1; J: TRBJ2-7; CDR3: CASSPRGVLPYF; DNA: TGTGCCAGCAGCCCCCGGGGGGTACTCCCGTACTTC
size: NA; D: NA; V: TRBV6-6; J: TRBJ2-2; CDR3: CASTGSSSGELFF; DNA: TGTGCCAGCACAGGATCTTCATCCGGGGAGCTGTTTTTT
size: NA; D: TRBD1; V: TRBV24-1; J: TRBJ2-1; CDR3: CATSDPQGTGHNEQFF; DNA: TGTGCCACCAGTGATCCCCAAGGGACAGGGCACAATGAGCAGTTCTTC
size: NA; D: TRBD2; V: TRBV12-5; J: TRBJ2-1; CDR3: CASGPSAPLSSGGSYNEQFF; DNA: TGTGCTAGTGGTCCGTCTGCCCCTCTATCTAGCGGTGGCTCCTACAATGAGCAGTTCTTC
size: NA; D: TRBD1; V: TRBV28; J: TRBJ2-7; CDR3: CASSPGTGVYEQYF; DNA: TGTGCCAGCAGTCCTGGGACAGGGGTCTACGAGCAGTACTTC
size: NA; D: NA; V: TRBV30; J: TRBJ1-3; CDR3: CAWSTNRWWSGNTIYF; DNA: TGTGCCTGGAGCACTAACAGGTGGTGGTCTGGAAACACCATATATTTT
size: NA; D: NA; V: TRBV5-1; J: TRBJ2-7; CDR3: CASSLAQATYEQYF; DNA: TGCGCCAGCAGCCTGGCACAAGCGACCTACGAGCAGTACTTC
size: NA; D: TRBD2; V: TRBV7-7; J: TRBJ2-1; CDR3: CASSPSSGTYNEQFF; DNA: TGTGCTAGCAGCCCGTCTAGCGGGACTTACAATGAGCAGTTCTTC
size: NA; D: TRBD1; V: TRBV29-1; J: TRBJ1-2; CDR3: CSVERVTGGAAYTF; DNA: TGCAGCGTTGAAAGGGTCACAGGGGGCGCAGCCTACACCTTC
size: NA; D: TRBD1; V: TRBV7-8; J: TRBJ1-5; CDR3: CASSRGTGDNQPQHF; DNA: TGTGCCAGCAGCCGAGGGACAGGGGATAATCAGCCCCAGCATTTT
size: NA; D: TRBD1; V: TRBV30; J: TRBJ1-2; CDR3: CAWGQDNYGYTF; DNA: TGTGCCTGGGGACAGGATAACTATGGCTACACCTTC
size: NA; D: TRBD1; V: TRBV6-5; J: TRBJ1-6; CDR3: CASRTGGVNSPLHF; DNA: TGTGCCAGCAGGACAGGGGGCGTTAATTCACCCCTCCACTTT
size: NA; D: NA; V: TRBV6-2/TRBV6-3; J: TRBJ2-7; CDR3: CASSYSFYEQYF; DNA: TGTGCCAGCAGTTACTCGTTTTACGAGCAGTACTTC
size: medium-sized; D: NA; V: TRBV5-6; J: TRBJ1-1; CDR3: CASSPDDRSGTEAFF; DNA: TGTGCCAGCAGCCCAGACGACAGGTCGGGCACTGAAGCTTTCTTT
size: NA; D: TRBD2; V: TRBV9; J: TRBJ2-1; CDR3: CASSIQTSGGGYNEQFF; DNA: TGTGCCAGCAGCATCCAGACTAGCGGAGGGGGCTACAATGAGCAGTTCTTC
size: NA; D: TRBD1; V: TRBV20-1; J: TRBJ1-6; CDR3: CSASAGQNTSPLHF; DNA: TGCAGTGCTAGTGCGGGACAGAATACTTCACCCCTCCACTTT
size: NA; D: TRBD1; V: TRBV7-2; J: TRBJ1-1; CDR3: CASSIDRGSEAFF; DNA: TGTGCCAGCAGCATCGACAGGGGCTCTGAAGCTTTCTTT
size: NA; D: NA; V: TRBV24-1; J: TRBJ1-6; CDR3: CATSAARNSPLHF; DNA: TGTGCCACCAGTGCCGCAAGGAATTCACCCCTCCACTTT
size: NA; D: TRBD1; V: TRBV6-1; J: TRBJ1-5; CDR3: CASSATGTGVTNAPQHF; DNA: TGTGCCAGCAGTGCAACCGGGACAGGGGTTACCAATGCGCCCCAGCATTTT
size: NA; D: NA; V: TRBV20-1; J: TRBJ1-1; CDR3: CSARANTEAFF; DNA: TGCAGTGCTCGGGCGAACACTGAAGCTTTCTTT
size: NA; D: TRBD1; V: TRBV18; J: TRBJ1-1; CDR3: CASSPGQGMSTEAFF; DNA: TGTGCCAGCTCACCCGGACAGGGTATGAGCACTGAAGCTTTCTTT
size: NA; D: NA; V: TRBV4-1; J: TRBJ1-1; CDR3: CASSRQSAGESQAFF; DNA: TGCGCCAGCAGCCGCCAAAGCGCAGGCGAGAGTCAAGCTTTCTTT
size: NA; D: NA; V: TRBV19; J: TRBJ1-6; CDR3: CASNSLRADGSPLHF; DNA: TGTGCCAGTAACTCGTTGAGGGCCGATGGATCACCCCTCCACTTT
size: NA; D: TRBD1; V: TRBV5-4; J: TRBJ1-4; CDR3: CASSPQGPNEKLFF; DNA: TGTGCCAGCAGCCCACAGGGGCCTAATGAAAAACTGTTTTTT
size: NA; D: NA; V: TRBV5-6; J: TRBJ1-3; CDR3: CASSLKAGEDGNTIYF; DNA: TGTGCCAGCAGCCTTAAGGCAGGGGAGGATGGAAACACCATATATTTT
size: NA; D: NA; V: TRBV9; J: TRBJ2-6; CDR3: CASSVEGAFRTGANVLTF; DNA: TGTGCCAGCAGCGTAGAAGGGGCCTTTAGGACTGGGGCCAACGTCCTGACTTTC
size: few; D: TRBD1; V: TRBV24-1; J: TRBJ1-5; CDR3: CATSDPGTGGSDQPQHF; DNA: TGTGCCACCAGTGACCCCGGGACAGGGGGGTCGGATCAGCCCCAGCATTTT
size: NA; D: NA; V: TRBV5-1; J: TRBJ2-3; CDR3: CASSSPKELDTQYF; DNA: TGCGCCAGCAGCTCCCCCAAGGAACTGGATACGCAGTATTTT
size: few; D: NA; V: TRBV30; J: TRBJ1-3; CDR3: CAWKRSGNTIYF; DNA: TGTGCCTGGAAACGCTCTGGAAACACCATATATTTT
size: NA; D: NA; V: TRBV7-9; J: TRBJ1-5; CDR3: CASSLFENSLNQPQHF; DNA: TGTGCCAGCAGCTTATTCGAGAACAGTCTGAATCAGCCCCAGCATTTT
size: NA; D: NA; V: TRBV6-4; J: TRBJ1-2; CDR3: CASGEGGDGYTF; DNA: TGTGCCAGCGGTGAGGGAGGTGATGGCTACACCTTC
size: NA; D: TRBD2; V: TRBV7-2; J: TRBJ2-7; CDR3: CASSPTSGRAHLSEQYF; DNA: TGTGCCAGCAGCCCTACTAGCGGGAGGGCCCATCTGTCCGAGCAGTACTTC
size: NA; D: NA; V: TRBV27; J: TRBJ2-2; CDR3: CASSSPGSTGELFF; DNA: TGTGCCAGCAGTTCCCCAGGGAGCACCGGGGAGCTGTTTTTT
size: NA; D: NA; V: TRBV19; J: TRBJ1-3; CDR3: CASSISTATGNTIYF; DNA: TGTGCCAGTAGTATATCGACAGCGACTGGAAACACCATATATTTT
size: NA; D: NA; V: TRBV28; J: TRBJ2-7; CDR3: CASSPRTYEQYF; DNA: TGTGCCAGCAGTCCCCGGACTTACGAGCAGTACTTC
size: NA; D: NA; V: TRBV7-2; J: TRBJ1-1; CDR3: CASSSQRETQNTEAFF; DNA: TGTGCCAGCAGCAGCCAACGAGAGACACAGAACACTGAAGCTTTCTTT
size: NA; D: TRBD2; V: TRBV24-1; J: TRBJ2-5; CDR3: CATSDPGTSGEETQYF; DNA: TGTGCCACCAGTGACCCCGGGACTAGCGGGGAAGAGACCCAGTACTTC
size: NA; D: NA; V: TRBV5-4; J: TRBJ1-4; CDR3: CASSGRTNEKLFF; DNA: TGTGCCAGCAGTGGGCGTACTAATGAAAAACTGTTTTTT